This entry is about one T cell receptor (beta chain). These data come from a study of control samples from healthy donors and cancer patients. Using immunoSEQ multiplex PCR, the repertoire was profiled, and TCRdb retains in-frame clones only, with some absent. The sample lists 100,000 to 150,000 clones, more than 90% seen once, with about 5.5% in the top ten. There are 17 residues in the CDR3. Germline V gene data show CDR1 as LGHNT and CDR2 as FRNRAP. The V and J ends lost 0 bases and 4 bases respectively, with 18 bases between them. Specimen: blood. The chain has TRBV12-5 and TRBJ1-2; a possible D gene is TRBD1 (5 bases). This clonotype was obtained from a man aged 18-30 years in good health. The CDR3 here is CASGLVLGATTIYGYTF. Here the CDR3 DNA reads TGTGCTAGTGGTTTGGTACTCGGGGCCACTACCATCTATGGCTACACCTTC.